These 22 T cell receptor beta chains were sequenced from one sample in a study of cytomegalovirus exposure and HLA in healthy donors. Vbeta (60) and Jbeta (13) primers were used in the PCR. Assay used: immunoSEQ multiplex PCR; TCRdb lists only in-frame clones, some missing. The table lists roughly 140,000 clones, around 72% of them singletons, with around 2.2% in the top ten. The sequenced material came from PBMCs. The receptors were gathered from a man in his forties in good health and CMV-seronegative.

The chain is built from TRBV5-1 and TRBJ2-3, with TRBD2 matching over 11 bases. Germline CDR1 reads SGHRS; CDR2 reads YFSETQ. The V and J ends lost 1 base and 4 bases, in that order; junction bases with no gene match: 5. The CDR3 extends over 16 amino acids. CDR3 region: CASSLKLAGAADTQYF. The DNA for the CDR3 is TGCGCCAGCAGCTTGAAACTAGCGGGGGCAGCAGATACGCAGTATTTT.

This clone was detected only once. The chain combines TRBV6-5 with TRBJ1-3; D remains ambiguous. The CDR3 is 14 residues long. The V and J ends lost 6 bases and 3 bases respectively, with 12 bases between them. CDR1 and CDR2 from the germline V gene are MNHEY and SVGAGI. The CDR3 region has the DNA TGTGCCAGCAGGCGGGCGGAGGGTGGAAACACCATATATTTT. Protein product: CASRRAEGGNTIYF.

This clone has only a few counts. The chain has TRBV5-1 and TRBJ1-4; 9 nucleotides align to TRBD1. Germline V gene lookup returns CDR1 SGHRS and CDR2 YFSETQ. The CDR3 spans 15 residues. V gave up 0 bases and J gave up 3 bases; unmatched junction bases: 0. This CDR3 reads CASSLGDRANEKLFF. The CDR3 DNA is TGCGCCAGCAGCTTGGGGGACAGGGCTAATGAAAAACTGTTTTTT.

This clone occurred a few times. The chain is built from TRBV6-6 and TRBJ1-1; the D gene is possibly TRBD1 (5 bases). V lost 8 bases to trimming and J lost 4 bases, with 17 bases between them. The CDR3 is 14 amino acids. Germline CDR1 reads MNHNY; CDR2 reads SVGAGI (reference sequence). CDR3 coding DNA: TGTGCCAGCGGGGGGGGGACGCGGGTCACTGAAGCTTTCTTT. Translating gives CASGGGTRVTEAFF.

This CDR3 reads CASSLVSSGSENTGELFF. The CDR3 nucleotides are TGCGCCAGCAGCTTGGTATCTAGCGGGAGTGAGAACACCGGGGAGCTGTTTTTT. This rearrangement joins TRBV5-1 to TRBJ2-2, with TRBD2 matching 10 bases. This CDR3 region has 18 residues. The germline V gene encodes CDR1 SGHRS and CDR2 YFSETQ. V was pared by 0 bases and J by 1 base, with 6 bases of the junction left unmatched.

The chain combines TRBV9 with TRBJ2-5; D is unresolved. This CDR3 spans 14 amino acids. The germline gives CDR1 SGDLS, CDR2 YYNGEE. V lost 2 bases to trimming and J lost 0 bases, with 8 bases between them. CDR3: CASSVRGHQETQYF. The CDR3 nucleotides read TGTGCCAGCAGCGTTAGAGGCCACCAAGAGACCCAGTACTTC. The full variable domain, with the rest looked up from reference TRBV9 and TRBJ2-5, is DSGVTQTPKHLITATGQRVTLRCSPRSGDLSVYWYQQSLDQGLQFLIQYYNGEERAKGNILERFSAQQFPDLHSELNLSSLELGDSALYFCASSVRGHQETQYFGPGTRLLVL.

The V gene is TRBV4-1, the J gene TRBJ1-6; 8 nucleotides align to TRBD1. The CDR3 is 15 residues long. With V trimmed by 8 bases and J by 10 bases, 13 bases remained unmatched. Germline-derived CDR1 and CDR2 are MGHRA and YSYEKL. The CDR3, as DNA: TGCGCCAGCTCCCCCGGGGGGCACAGGGGGTCACCCCTCCACTTT. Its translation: CASSPGGHRGSPLHF.

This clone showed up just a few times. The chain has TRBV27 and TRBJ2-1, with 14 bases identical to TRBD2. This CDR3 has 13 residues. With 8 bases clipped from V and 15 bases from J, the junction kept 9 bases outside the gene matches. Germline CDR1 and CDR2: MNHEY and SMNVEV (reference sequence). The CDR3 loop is CASLGTSGREVFF. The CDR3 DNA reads TGTGCCAGCCTCGGGACTAGCGGGAGAGAGGTGTTCTTC.

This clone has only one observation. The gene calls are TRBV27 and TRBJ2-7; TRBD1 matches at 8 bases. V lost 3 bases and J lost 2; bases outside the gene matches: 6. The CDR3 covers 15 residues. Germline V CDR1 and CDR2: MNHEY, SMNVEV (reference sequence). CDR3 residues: CASSLDRATAYEQYF. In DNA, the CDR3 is TGTGCCAGCAGTTTGGACAGGGCGACAGCCTACGAGCAGTACTTC.

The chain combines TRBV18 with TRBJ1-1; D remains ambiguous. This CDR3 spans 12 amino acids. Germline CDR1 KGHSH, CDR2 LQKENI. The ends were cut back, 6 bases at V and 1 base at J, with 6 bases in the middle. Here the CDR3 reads CASSRENTEAFF. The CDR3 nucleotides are TGTGCCAGCTCTCGGGAGAACACTGAAGCTTTCTTT.

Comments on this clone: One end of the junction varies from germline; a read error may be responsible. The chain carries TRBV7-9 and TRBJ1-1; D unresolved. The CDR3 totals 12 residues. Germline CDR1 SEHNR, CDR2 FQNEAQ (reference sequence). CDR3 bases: TGTTCCAGCAGCCATAGTGTTTCTGAAGCTTTCTTT. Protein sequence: CSSSHSVSEAFF.

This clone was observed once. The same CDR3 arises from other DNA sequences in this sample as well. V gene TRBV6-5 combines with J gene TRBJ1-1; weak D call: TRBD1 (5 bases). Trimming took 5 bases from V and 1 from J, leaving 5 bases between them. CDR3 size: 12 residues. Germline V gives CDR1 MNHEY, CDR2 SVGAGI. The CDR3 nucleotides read TGTGCCAGCAGTCAGGGGAACACTGAAGCTTTCTTT. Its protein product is CASSQGNTEAFF.

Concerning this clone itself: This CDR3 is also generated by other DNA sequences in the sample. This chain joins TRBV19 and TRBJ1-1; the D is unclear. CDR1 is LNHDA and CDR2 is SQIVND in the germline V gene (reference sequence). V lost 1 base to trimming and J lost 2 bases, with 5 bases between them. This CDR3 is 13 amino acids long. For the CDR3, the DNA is TGTGCCAGTAGTATAGGCAGAAACACTGAAGCTTTCTTT. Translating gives CASSIGRNTEAFF.

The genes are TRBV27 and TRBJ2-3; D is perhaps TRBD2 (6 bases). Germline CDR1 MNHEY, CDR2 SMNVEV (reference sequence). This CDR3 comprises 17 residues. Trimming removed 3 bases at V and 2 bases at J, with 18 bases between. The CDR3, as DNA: TGTGCCAGCAGTTTGGATTGGGCGGGGAAAGTCACAGATACGCAGTATTTT. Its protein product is CASSLDWAGKVTDTQYF.

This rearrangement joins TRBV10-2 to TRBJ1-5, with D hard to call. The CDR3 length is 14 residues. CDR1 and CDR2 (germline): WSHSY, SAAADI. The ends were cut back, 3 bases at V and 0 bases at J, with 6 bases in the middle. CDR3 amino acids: CASSDRISNQPQHF. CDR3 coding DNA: TGCGCCAGCAGTGACAGGATTAGCAATCAGCCCCAGCATTTT.

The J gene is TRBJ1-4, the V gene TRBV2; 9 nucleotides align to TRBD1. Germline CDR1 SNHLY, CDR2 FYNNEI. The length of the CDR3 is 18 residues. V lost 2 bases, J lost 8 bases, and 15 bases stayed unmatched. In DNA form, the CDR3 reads TGTGCCAGCAGTGAACGGTGGTCCCGGACAGGGGTACGGGAAAAACTGTTTTTT. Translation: CASSERWSRTGVREKLFF.

The CDR3 reads CASSEARGQGAWKLFF. The CDR3, as DNA: TGTGCCAGCAGTGAAGCGCGGGGACAGGGGGCTTGGAAACTGTTTTTT. The rearrangement links TRBV2 to TRBJ1-4, with TRBD1 matching over 12 bases. The germline gives CDR1 SNHLY, CDR2 FYNNEI. This CDR3 region has 16 residues. V lost 0 bases, J lost 11 bases, and 7 bases stayed unmatched.

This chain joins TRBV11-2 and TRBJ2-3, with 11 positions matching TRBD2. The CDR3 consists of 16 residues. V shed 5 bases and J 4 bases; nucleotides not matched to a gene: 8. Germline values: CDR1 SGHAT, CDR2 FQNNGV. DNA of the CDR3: TGTGCCAGCAGCCCGTCTACTAGCGGGAGAGCAGATACGCAGTATTTT. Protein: CASSPSTSGRADTQYF. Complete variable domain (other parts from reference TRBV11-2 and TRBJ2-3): EAGVAQSPRYKIIEKRQSVAFWCNPISGHATLYWYQQILGQGPKLLIQFQNNGVVDDSQLPKDRFSAERLKGVDSTLKIQPAKLEDSAVYLCASSPSTSGRADTQYFGPGTRLTVL.

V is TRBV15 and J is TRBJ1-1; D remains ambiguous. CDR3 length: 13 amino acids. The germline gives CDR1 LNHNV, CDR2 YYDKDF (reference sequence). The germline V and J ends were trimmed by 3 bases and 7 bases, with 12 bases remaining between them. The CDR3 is CATSRGLPSEAFF. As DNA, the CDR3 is TGTGCCACCAGCAGGGGCCTTCCAAGTGAAGCTTTCTTT. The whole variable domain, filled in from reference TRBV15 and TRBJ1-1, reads DAMVIQNPRYQVTQFGKPVTLSCSQTLNHNVMYWYQQKSSQAPKLLFHYYDKDFNNEADTPDNFQSRRPNTSFCFLDIRSPGLGDTAMYLCATSRGLPSEAFFGQGTRLTVV.

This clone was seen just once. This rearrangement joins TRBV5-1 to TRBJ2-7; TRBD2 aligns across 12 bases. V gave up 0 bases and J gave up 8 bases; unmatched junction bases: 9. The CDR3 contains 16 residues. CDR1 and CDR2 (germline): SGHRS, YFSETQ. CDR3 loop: CASSLVLAGGPLQQYF. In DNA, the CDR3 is TGCGCCAGCAGCTTGGTCCTAGCGGGGGGGCCATTGCAGCAGTACTTC.

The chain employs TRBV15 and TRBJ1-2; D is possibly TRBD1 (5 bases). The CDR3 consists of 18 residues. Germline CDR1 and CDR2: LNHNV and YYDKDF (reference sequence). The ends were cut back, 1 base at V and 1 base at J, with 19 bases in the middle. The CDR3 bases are TGTGCCACCAGCAGAGGAGCTTTGGTAGGGGTGGGTAACTATGGCTACACCTTC. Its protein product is CATSRGALVGVGNYGYTF.

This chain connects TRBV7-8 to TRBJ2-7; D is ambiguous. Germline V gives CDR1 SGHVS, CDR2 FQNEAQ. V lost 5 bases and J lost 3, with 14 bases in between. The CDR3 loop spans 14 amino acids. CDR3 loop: CASSQTQSYYEQYF. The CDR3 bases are TGTGCCAGCAGCCAGACACAGTCCTACTACGAGCAGTACTTC.